A selection of T cell receptor beta chains follows, all from one sample in a study of blood T cell repertoires in COVID-19. Profiled with immunoSEQ multiplex PCR; TCRdb holds only in-frame clones, not every one. The sample records about 150,000 clones, about nine tenths being singletons. Sequencing input: peripheral blood. These receptors were taken from a woman aged 60 to 75 with active or convalescent COVID-19. CDR3s include the opening cysteine and the closing phenylalanine or tryptophan. Each record gives: J gene, D gene, clone size, V gene, CDR3 protein, CDR3 DNA. A D gene is named only where the DNA matches it firmly. Size values are once, few and many counts, or a class for expanded clones, and some rows have none.

j_gene: TRBJ1-5; d_gene: TRBD1; abundance: NA; v_gene: TRBV19; CDR3aa: CASSPGRTGTNQPQHF; CDR3nt: TGTGCCAGTAGTCCTGGGCGGACAGGGACCAATCAGCCCCAGCATTTT
j_gene: TRBJ2-5; d_gene: TRBD2; abundance: few; v_gene: TRBV18; CDR3aa: CASSPRTRMEETQYF; CDR3nt: TGTGCCAGCTCACCTCGGACTAGAATGGAAGAGACCCAGTACTTC
j_gene: TRBJ2-1; d_gene: TRBD2; abundance: few; v_gene: TRBV7-2; CDR3aa: CASSRQTSGGANEQFF; CDR3nt: TGTGCCAGCAGCAGACAGACTAGCGGGGGGGCCAATGAGCAGTTCTTC
j_gene: TRBJ2-7; d_gene: NA; abundance: once; v_gene: TRBV3-1/TRBV3-2; CDR3aa: CAAGTSYEQYF; CDR3nt: TGTGCCGCCGGGACATCCTACGAGCAGTACTTC
j_gene: TRBJ2-3; d_gene: TRBD2; abundance: NA; v_gene: TRBV11-2; CDR3aa: CASSIARRGAKDTQYF; CDR3nt: TGTGCCAGCAGCATCGCTAGGCGGGGGGCTAAAGATACGCAGTATTTT
j_gene: TRBJ1-2; d_gene: NA; abundance: NA; v_gene: TRBV7-9; CDR3aa: CASSDPGTDYGYTF; CDR3nt: TGTGCCAGCAGCGATCCCGGGACTGATTATGGCTACACCTTC
j_gene: TRBJ2-7; d_gene: TRBD1; abundance: NA; v_gene: TRBV20-1; CDR3aa: CSAIQGYEQYF; CDR3nt: TGCAGTGCTATACAGGGGTACGAGCAGTACTTC
j_gene: TRBJ2-1; d_gene: NA; abundance: few; v_gene: TRBV7-6; CDR3aa: CASSLSGNEQFF; CDR3nt: TGTGCCAGCAGCTTAAGCGGGAATGAGCAGTTCTTC
j_gene: TRBJ1-1; d_gene: NA; abundance: NA; v_gene: TRBV12-3/TRBV12-4; CDR3aa: CASSLDRGTEAFF; CDR3nt: TGTGCCAGCAGTTTGGATCGGGGTACTGAAGCTTTCTTT
j_gene: TRBJ1-1; d_gene: NA; abundance: NA; v_gene: TRBV6-5; CDR3aa: CASSFRDPATEAFF; CDR3nt: TGTGCCAGCAGTTTCCGGGATCCGGCCACTGAAGCTTTCTTT
j_gene: TRBJ2-7; d_gene: TRBD2; abundance: NA; v_gene: TRBV7-2; CDR3aa: CASSRGLAGGDEQYF; CDR3nt: TGTGCCAGCAGCCGGGGACTAGCGGGGGGTGACGAGCAGTACTTC
j_gene: TRBJ2-7; d_gene: TRBD2; abundance: NA; v_gene: TRBV6-5; CDR3aa: CASSYESGGSYEQYF; CDR3nt: TGTGCCAGCAGTTATGAGAGCGGGGGATCCTACGAGCAGTACTTC
j_gene: TRBJ1-2; d_gene: NA; abundance: once; v_gene: TRBV7-2; CDR3aa: CASSLDGGEYYGYTF; CDR3nt: TGTGCCAGCAGCTTAGATGGGGGGGAGTACTATGGCTACACCTTC
j_gene: TRBJ2-3; d_gene: NA; abundance: NA; v_gene: TRBV28; CDR3aa: CASSWTFTSTDTQYF; CDR3nt: TGTGCCAGCAGTTGGACATTCACTAGCACAGATACGCAGTATTTT
j_gene: TRBJ1-1; d_gene: NA; abundance: NA; v_gene: TRBV11-2; CDR3aa: CASSLAGGRPETEAFF; CDR3nt: TGTGCCAGCAGCTTAGCCGGGGGGCGTCCGGAAACTGAAGCTTTCTTT
j_gene: TRBJ2-5; d_gene: NA; abundance: once; v_gene: TRBV4-3; CDR3aa: CASSQDLSGETQYF; CDR3nt: TGCGCCAGCAGCCAAGATCTTAGTGGAGAGACCCAGTACTTC
j_gene: TRBJ1-2; d_gene: NA; abundance: NA; v_gene: TRBV4-1; CDR3aa: CASRGQTHQGQGYTF; CDR3nt: TGCGCCAGCAGAGGCCAAACCCACCAGGGACAAGGCTACACCTTC
j_gene: TRBJ1-5; d_gene: NA; abundance: NA; v_gene: TRBV7-8; CDR3aa: CASSLVGVDQPQHF; CDR3nt: TGTGCCAGCAGCTTAGTAGGGGTCGATCAGCCCCAGCATTTT
j_gene: TRBJ1-5; d_gene: TRBD1; abundance: NA; v_gene: TRBV6-2/TRBV6-3; CDR3aa: CASSYTTGLNQPQHF; CDR3nt: TGTGCCAGCAGTTACACGACAGGGCTAAATCAGCCCCAGCATTTT
j_gene: TRBJ1-1; d_gene: TRBD1; abundance: NA; v_gene: TRBV5-4; CDR3aa: CASSPYDRDPEAFF; CDR3nt: TGTGCCAGCAGCCCATATGACAGGGACCCTGAAGCTTTCTTT
j_gene: TRBJ1-2; d_gene: TRBD1; abundance: NA; v_gene: TRBV5-6; CDR3aa: CASSSTGTAEGYTF; CDR3nt: TGTGCCAGCAGCTCAACCGGGACAGCGGAAGGCTACACCTTC
j_gene: TRBJ2-7; d_gene: NA; abundance: NA; v_gene: TRBV6-5; CDR3aa: CASSYSRAYEQYF; CDR3nt: TGTGCCAGCAGTTACTCGAGGGCTTACGAGCAGTACTTC
j_gene: TRBJ2-3; d_gene: NA; abundance: NA; v_gene: TRBV7-9; CDR3aa: CASSLRDTQYF; CDR3nt: TGTGCCAGCAGCCTAAGAGATACGCAGTATTTT
j_gene: TRBJ1-5; d_gene: NA; abundance: NA; v_gene: TRBV5-3; CDR3aa: CARSLDRMFQPQHF; CDR3nt: TGTGCCAGAAGCTTGGACAGGATGTTTCAGCCCCAGCATTTT
j_gene: TRBJ2-1; d_gene: TRBD2; abundance: NA; v_gene: TRBV23-1; CDR3aa: CASSRTSGGIYNNEQFF; CDR3nt: TGCGCCAGCAGTCGGACTAGCGGGGGGATCTACAACAATGAGCAGTTCTTC
j_gene: TRBJ2-7; d_gene: TRBD2; abundance: once; v_gene: TRBV6-5; CDR3aa: CATFAGGENEQYF; CDR3nt: TGTGCCACCTTCGCGGGGGGCGAGAACGAGCAGTACTTC
j_gene: TRBJ1-2; d_gene: NA; abundance: NA; v_gene: TRBV12-5; CDR3aa: CASGLVRLEGRGYTF; CDR3nt: TGTGCTAGTGGTTTGGTACGATTGGAGGGGAGAGGCTACACCTTC
j_gene: TRBJ1-1; d_gene: TRBD1; abundance: NA; v_gene: TRBV18; CDR3aa: CASSRQGGSNTEAFF; CDR3nt: TGTGCCAGCTCACGACAGGGGGGTAGTAACACTGAAGCTTTCTTT
j_gene: TRBJ2-5; d_gene: TRBD1; abundance: NA; v_gene: TRBV12-3/TRBV12-4; CDR3aa: CASSFQGAGTQYF; CDR3nt: TGTGCCAGCAGTTTCCAGGGGGCAGGGACCCAGTACTTC
j_gene: TRBJ1-1; d_gene: TRBD1; abundance: NA; v_gene: TRBV9; CDR3aa: CASSVSGGGYTEAFF; CDR3nt: TGTGCCAGCAGCGTTTCAGGGGGTGGGTACACTGAAGCTTTCTTT
j_gene: TRBJ2-3; d_gene: NA; abundance: NA; v_gene: TRBV27; CDR3aa: CASSKYTDTQYF; CDR3nt: TGTGCCAGCAGTAAATACACAGATACGCAGTATTTT
j_gene: TRBJ1-4; d_gene: TRBD1; abundance: NA; v_gene: TRBV18; CDR3aa: CASSPPRGRLFF; CDR3nt: TGTGCCAGCTCCCCCCCCAGGGGGCGACTGTTTTTT
j_gene: TRBJ1-4; d_gene: NA; abundance: NA; v_gene: TRBV7-6; CDR3aa: CASSNGRERSEKLFF; CDR3nt: TGTGCCAGCAGCAACGGACGGGAAAGATCGGAAAAACTGTTTTTT
j_gene: TRBJ1-2; d_gene: NA; abundance: few; v_gene: TRBV6-2/TRBV6-3; CDR3aa: CASSPGGNRRTF; CDR3nt: TGTGCCAGCAGTCCCGGGGGGAACCGGCGCACCTTC
j_gene: TRBJ2-4; d_gene: NA; abundance: NA; v_gene: TRBV5-1; CDR3aa: CASSSALRGAKNIQYF; CDR3nt: TGCGCCAGCAGCTCCGCCCTACGGGGGGCCAAAAACATTCAGTACTTC
j_gene: TRBJ2-5; d_gene: NA; abundance: NA; v_gene: TRBV7-2; CDR3aa: CASSLTAQETQYF; CDR3nt: TGTGCCAGCAGCTTAACAGCCCAAGAGACCCAGTACTTC
j_gene: TRBJ1-2; d_gene: TRBD1; abundance: NA; v_gene: TRBV2; CDR3aa: CASSEEEGGWYGYTF; CDR3nt: TGTGCCAGCAGTGAAGAGGAAGGGGGCTGGTATGGCTACACCTTC
j_gene: TRBJ2-5; d_gene: NA; abundance: few; v_gene: TRBV29-1; CDR3aa: CSVEGSRDQETQYF; CDR3nt: TGCAGCGTTGAAGGTTCTCGGGACCAAGAGACCCAGTACTTC
j_gene: TRBJ1-5; d_gene: NA; abundance: NA; v_gene: TRBV3-1/TRBV3-2; CDR3aa: CASSQDPQGSNQPQHF; CDR3nt: TGTGCCAGCAGCCAAGACCCACAGGGCAGCAATCAGCCCCAGCATTTT
j_gene: TRBJ2-7; d_gene: TRBD1; abundance: NA; v_gene: TRBV2; CDR3aa: CASSESWDRDYEQYF; CDR3nt: TGTGCCAGCAGTGAATCCTGGGACAGGGACTACGAGCAGTACTTC
j_gene: TRBJ2-2; d_gene: TRBD2; abundance: NA; v_gene: TRBV11-2; CDR3aa: CASSRSGDTGELFF; CDR3nt: TGTGCCAGCAGCAGAAGCGGGGACACCGGGGAGCTGTTTTTT
j_gene: TRBJ2-1; d_gene: TRBD2; abundance: once; v_gene: TRBV20-1; CDR3aa: CSASFRTSGHNEQFF; CDR3nt: TGCAGTGCTAGTTTCCGGACTAGCGGTCACAATGAGCAGTTCTTC
j_gene: TRBJ1-4; d_gene: TRBD1; abundance: NA; v_gene: TRBV4-3; CDR3aa: CASSSYQGAGEKLFF; CDR3nt: TGCGCCAGCAGCTCCTACCAGGGGGCGGGTGAAAAACTGTTTTTT
j_gene: TRBJ1-6; d_gene: NA; abundance: NA; v_gene: TRBV7-2; CDR3aa: CASSPRTGTYNSPLHF; CDR3nt: TGTGCCAGCAGCCCGAGGACCGGGACCTATAATTCACCCCTCCACTTT
j_gene: TRBJ2-2; d_gene: TRBD1; abundance: NA; v_gene: TRBV11-3; CDR3aa: CASSLSGTVNTGELFF; CDR3nt: TGTGCCAGCAGCTTGTCCGGGACAGTGAACACCGGGGAGCTGTTTTTT
j_gene: TRBJ2-5; d_gene: NA; abundance: NA; v_gene: TRBV14; CDR3aa: CASSVGGLGQETQYF; CDR3nt: TGTGCCAGCAGCGTGGGGGGGCTCGGCCAAGAGACCCAGTACTTC
j_gene: TRBJ1-4; d_gene: NA; abundance: NA; v_gene: TRBV5-1; CDR3aa: CASSEGGTTNEKLFF; CDR3nt: TGCGCCAGCAGCGAGGGAGGTACAACTAATGAAAAACTGTTTTTT
j_gene: TRBJ1-2; d_gene: NA; abundance: NA; v_gene: TRBV7-2; CDR3aa: CASSGNRESYF; CDR3nt: TGTGCCAGCAGCGGAAACAGGGAAAGTTACTTC
j_gene: TRBJ2-2; d_gene: TRBD2; abundance: NA; v_gene: TRBV4-3; CDR3aa: CASSQETTSGGFTGELFF; CDR3nt: TGCGCCAGCAGCCAAGAAACAACTAGCGGGGGCTTCACCGGGGAGCTGTTTTTT
j_gene: TRBJ2-5; d_gene: NA; abundance: NA; v_gene: TRBV11-3; CDR3aa: CASSFSGAGRETQYF; CDR3nt: TGTGCCAGCAGCTTCTCCGGGGCCGGGAGAGAGACCCAGTACTTC